The source of this T cell receptor beta chain is a study of cytomegalovirus exposure and HLA in healthy donors (dated by TCRdb to 2016 to 2017). Study-wide context: The roughly 650 repertoires of the first cohort and the roughly 120 validation repertoires were produced on the same platform, according to a later analysis. The study combined high-throughput TCR immunosequencing, statistical association of individual TCRs with disease status, and machine learning to predict cytomegalovirus infection status. The aim of the study was to test whether cataloging public T cell receptors could identify signatures of past pathogen exposure. Along with the approximately 600-subject first cohort, a separate validation cohort of over a hundred different subjects was used.

The CDR3 contains 15 residues, cysteine and phenylalanine counted. Left in the record is the CDR3 DNA by itself, 45 bases read in frame from the first base. Taken from the germline V gene (reference sequence), the CDR1 and CDR2 loops are MNHEY and SMNVEV. Compared with germline, V lacks 3 bases and J lacks 4 bases; bases without a gene match: 7. Worth noting for this clone: Which antigen it targets is not known. Base qualities were left out, and no much larger clone turns up one base away.

Library generation was performed with the immunoSEQ multiplex PCR assay. The paper's data handling went like this. A statistical classification framework was built to diagnose cytomegalovirus status from the catalog of TCR beta chain sequences. TCRdb limited this immuneACCESS table to in-frame rearrangements with V and J called. A share of clones is missing; checked studies link under half to unresolved V genes, and the rest is unexplained. Clone size and V and J calls were adopted from that table, with D and trimming inferred from the DNA. Counted in this sample were about 130,000 clones; 70% to 85% of them appeared once. Roughly 29% of the sample belongs to the ten largest clones. Overall study results and their limits: It was suggested by the authors that the approach could potentially be generalized to other disease states and immunological phenotypes. Of the cluster scores, 90% to 95% were above 0 in a later analysis, which found that TCRs clustered in the first cohort also tended to co-occur in the 130 or so validation repertoires. Most TCR sequences were observed very rarely across donors, whereas some public TCRs were present in many individuals. A few of the identified cytomegalovirus-associated TCR beta chains were confirmed in vitro to be specific for cytomegalovirus antigens. The validation cohort had no HLA typing available for a later analysis, so co-occurrence within that cohort was assessed over all 120 or so repertoires. Cytomegalovirus status was reported to be diagnosed by the classifier with high specificity and sensitivity in both the original and validation cohorts. A total of 150 to 200 TCR beta chains were listed by the study as associated with cytomegalovirus.

The donors were included in the validation cohort of 130 or so subjects, a group kept apart from the roughly 670-subject first cohort. This clonotype was sampled from a man aged 25-40 years in good health and CMV-seropositive. The chain is encoded by TRBV27 joined to TRBJ1-2; TRBD1 fits 8 bases in the junction. Material: PBMCs. The bases read TGTGCCAGCAGTTTTCAACAGGGGGGAGGCTATGGCTACACCTTC. It translates to CASSFQQGGGYGYTF.